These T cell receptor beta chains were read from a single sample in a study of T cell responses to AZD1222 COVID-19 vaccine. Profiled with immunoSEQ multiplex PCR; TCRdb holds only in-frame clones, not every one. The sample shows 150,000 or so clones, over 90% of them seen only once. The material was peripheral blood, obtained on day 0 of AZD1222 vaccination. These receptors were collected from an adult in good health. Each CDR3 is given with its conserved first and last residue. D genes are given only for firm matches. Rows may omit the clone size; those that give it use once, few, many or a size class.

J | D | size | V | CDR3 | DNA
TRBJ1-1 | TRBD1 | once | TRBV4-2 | CASSQPTYRGTEAFF | TGTGCCAGCAGCCAACCAACTTACAGGGGAACTGAAGCTTTCTTT
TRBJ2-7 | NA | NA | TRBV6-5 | CAATASRIPYEQYF | TGTGCCGCCACGGCGTCACGGATACCCTACGAGCAGTACTTC
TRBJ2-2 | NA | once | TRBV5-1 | CASSLGRGRGGELFF | TGCGCCAGCAGCTTGGGCCGGGGGCGAGGCGGGGAGCTGTTTTTT
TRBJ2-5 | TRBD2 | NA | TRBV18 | CASSPAGLAEETQYF | TGTGCCAGCTCACCGGCCGGACTAGCGGAAGAGACCCAGTACTTC
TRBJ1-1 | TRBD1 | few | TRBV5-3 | CARSLPPQGREAFF | TGTGCCAGAAGCTTGCCCCCACAGGGGCGGGAGGCTTTCTTT
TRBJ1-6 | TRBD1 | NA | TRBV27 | CASSAIQGRASPLHF | TGTGCCAGCAGTGCAATACAGGGGAGGGCTTCACCCCTCCACTTT
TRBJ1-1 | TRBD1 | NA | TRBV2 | CASRTGGNTEAFF | TGTGCCAGCAGGACAGGGGGGAACACTGAAGCTTTCTTT
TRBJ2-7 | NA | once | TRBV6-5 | CASSYPEQYF | TGTGCCAGCAGTTACCCCGAGCAGTACTTC
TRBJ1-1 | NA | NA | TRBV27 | CASSFRGNTEAFF | TGTGCCAGCAGTTTTCGGGGGAACACTGAAGCTTTCTTT
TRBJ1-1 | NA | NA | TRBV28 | CASSSPGVVHTEAFF | TGTGCCAGCAGTTCCCCAGGGGTGGTGCACACTGAAGCTTTCTTT
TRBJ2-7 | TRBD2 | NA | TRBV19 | CASSIGSGAPYEQYF | TGTGCCAGTAGTATAGGTAGCGGGGCGCCCTACGAGCAGTACTTC
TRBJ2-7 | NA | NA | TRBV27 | CASSLPGNIYEQYF | TGTGCCAGCAGTTTACCAGGGAATATCTACGAGCAGTACTTC
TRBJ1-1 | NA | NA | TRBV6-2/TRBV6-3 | CASSYSTQNTEAFF | TGTGCCAGCAGTTACTCGACGCAGAACACTGAAGCTTTCTTT
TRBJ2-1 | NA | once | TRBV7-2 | CASSPGTFSYNEQFF | TGTGCCAGCAGCCCGGGGACATTCTCCTACAATGAGCAGTTCTTC
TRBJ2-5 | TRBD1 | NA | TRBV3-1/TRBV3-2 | CASSQGTGRETQYF | TGTGCCAGCAGCCAAGGGACAGGGAGAGAGACCCAGTACTTC
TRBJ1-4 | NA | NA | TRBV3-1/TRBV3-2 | CASSPTENNEKLFF | TGTGCCAGCAGTCCTACAGAAAATAATGAAAAACTGTTTTTT
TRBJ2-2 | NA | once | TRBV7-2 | CASSLTWENTGELFF | TGTGCCAGCAGCTTAACATGGGAGAACACCGGGGAGCTGTTTTTT
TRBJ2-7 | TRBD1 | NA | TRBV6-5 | CASSFGQGHYEQYF | TGTGCCAGCAGTTTCGGACAGGGGCACTACGAGCAGTACTTC
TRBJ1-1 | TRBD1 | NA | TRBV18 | CASSQTTGMNTEAFF | TGTGCCAGCTCACAAACGACAGGGATGAACACTGAAGCTTTCTTT
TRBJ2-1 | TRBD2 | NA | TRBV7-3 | CASSFGGRFSYNEQFF | TGTGCCAGCAGCTTTGGCGGGAGGTTTTCGTACAATGAGCAGTTCTTC
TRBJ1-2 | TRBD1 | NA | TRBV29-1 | CSGRGHVDYGYTF | TGCAGCGGCAGGGGGCACGTTGACTATGGCTACACCTTC
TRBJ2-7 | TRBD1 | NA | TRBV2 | CASYNQGELVYEQYF | TGTGCCAGTTACAATCAGGGGGAACTGGTGTACGAGCAGTACTTC
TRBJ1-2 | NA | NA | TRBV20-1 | CSVDGGYTF | TGCAGTGTGGATGGGGGCTACACCTTC
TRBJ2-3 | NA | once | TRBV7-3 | CASSQSQGGDTQYF | TGTGCCAGCAGCCAAAGCCAGGGGGGCGATACGCAGTATTTT
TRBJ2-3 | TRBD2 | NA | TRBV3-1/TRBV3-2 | CASSQDTAGGLYTQYF | TGTGCCAGCAGCCAAGATACGGCGGGGGGGCTTTATACGCAGTATTTT
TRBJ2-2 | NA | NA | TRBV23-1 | CASSQYRRQSGGELFF | TGCGCCAGCAGTCAATATAGAAGGCAGTCCGGTGGGGAGCTGTTTTTT
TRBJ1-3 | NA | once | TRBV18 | CASSPRMGNTIYF | TGTGCCAGCTCACCACGAATGGGAAACACCATATATTTT
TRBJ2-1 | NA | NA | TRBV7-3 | CASSAGSYNEQFF | TGTGCCAGCAGCGCCGGCTCCTACAATGAGCAGTTCTTC
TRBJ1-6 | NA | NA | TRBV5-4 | CASSLARDNSPLHF | TGTGCCAGCAGCTTGGCCAGGGACAATTCACCCCTCCACTTT
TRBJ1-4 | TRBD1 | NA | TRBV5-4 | CASSSTTGANEKLFF | TGTGCCAGCAGCTCCACGACAGGGGCTAATGAAAAACTGTTTTTT
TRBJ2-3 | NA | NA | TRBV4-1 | CASSQVHGSTDTQYF | TGCGCCAGCAGCCAAGTCCACGGAAGCACAGATACGCAGTATTTT
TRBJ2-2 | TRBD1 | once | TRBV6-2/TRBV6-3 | CASSSYPPPGTGVNTGELFF | TGTGCCAGCAGTTCTTACCCGCCTCCCGGGACAGGGGTGAACACCGGGGAGCTGTTTTTT
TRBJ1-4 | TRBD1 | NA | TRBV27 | CASSLRTGEREKLFF | TGTGCCAGCAGTTTGAGGACAGGGGAGCGGGAAAAACTGTTTTTT
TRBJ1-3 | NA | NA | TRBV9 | CASSVGSSGNTIYF | TGTGCCAGCAGCGTAGGAAGCTCTGGAAACACCATATATTTT
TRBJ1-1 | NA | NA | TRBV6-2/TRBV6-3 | CASSSQGDTEAFF | TGTGCCAGCAGTTCCCAGGGTGATACTGAAGCTTTCTTT
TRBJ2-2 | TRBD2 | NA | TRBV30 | CASERGVLSKAGELFF | TGTGCCTCTGAGCGGGGGGTCTTAAGTAAGGCCGGGGAGCTGTTTTTT
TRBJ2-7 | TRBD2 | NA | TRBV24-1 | CATSDPLADSYEQYF | TGTGCCACCAGTGATCCACTAGCGGACTCCTACGAGCAGTACTTC
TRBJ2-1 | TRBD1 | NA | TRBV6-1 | CASSERGTGEFNEQFF | TGTGCCAGCAGTGAAAGGGGGACAGGGGAGTTCAATGAGCAGTTCTTC
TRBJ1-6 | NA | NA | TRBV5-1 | CASSLDPAGYNSPLHF | TGCGCCAGCAGCTTAGACCCGGCCGGCTATAATTCACCCCTCCACTTT
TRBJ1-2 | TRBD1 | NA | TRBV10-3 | CAILDRGAYGYTF | TGTGCCATTTTGGACAGGGGGGCCTATGGCTACACCTTC
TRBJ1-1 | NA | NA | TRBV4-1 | CASSQARDTEAFF | TGCGCCAGCAGCCAGGCCCGGGACACTGAAGCTTTCTTT
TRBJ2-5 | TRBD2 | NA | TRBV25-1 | CASSEKRGAGGQETQYF | TGTGCCAGCAGTGAGAAGAGGGGAGCGGGGGGGCAAGAGACCCAGTACTTC
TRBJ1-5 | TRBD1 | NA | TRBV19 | CASIISTGAQPQHF | TGTGCCAGTATTATATCGACAGGGGCTCAGCCCCAGCATTTT
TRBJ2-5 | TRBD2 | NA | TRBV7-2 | CASSLGRRGGRLETQYF | TGTGCCAGCAGCTTAGGACGGCGGGGGGGCCGTTTGGAGACCCAGTACTTC
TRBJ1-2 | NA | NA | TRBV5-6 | CASSWDRDVYF | TGTGCCAGCAGCTGGGACCGGGACGTCTACTTC
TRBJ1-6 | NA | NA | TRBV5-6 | CASSLAMAPWANSPLHF | TGTGCCAGCAGCTTGGCCATGGCTCCCTGGGCGAATTCACCCCTCCACTTT
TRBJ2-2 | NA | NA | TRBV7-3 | CASSLAPGAAGELFF | TGTGCCAGCAGCTTAGCCCCAGGGGCTGCCGGGGAGCTGTTTTTT
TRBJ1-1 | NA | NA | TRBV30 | CAWKIYLTNTEAFF | TGTGCCTGGAAGATATACTTGACGAACACTGAAGCTTTCTTT
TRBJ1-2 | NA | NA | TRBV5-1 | CASSLGLQGMGNYGYTF | TGCGCCAGCAGCTTAGGGCTCCAGGGTATGGGAAACTATGGCTACACCTTC
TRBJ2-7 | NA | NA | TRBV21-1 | CASQTGLAGAGQYF | TGTGCCAGCCAGACGGGACTAGCGGGGGCAGGGCAGTACTTC
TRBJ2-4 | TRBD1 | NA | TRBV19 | CASMGPQGADIQYF | TGTGCCAGTATGGGGCCGCAGGGGGCGGACATTCAGTACTTC
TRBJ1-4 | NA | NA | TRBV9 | CASSVSVRGGDHEKLFF | TGTGCCAGCAGCGTGTCTGTTAGGGGAGGGGATCATGAAAAACTGTTTTTT
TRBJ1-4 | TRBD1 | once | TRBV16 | CASSQSRRQGNEKLFF | TGTGCCAGCAGCCAATCGCGGCGACAGGGGAATGAAAAACTGTTTTTT
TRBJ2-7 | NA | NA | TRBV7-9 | CASSLTNTNEQYF | TGTGCCAGCAGCCTCACTAATACGAACGAGCAGTACTTC
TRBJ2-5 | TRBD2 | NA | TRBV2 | CASTLGTSSGETQYF | TGTGCCAGCACCCTAGGGACTAGCTCAGGAGAGACCCAGTACTTC
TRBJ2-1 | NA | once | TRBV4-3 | CASSQAPGAHNEQFF | TGCGCCAGCAGCCAAGCCCCGGGAGCCCACAATGAGCAGTTCTTC
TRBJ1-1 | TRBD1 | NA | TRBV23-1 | CASSQPTGGNTEAFF | TGCGCCAGCAGTCAACCGACAGGGGGTAACACTGAAGCTTTCTTT
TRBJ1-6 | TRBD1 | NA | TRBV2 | CASSAPGGGFLSPLHF | TGTGCCAGCAGTGCCCCAGGGGGCGGTTTCCTTTCACCCCTCCACTTT
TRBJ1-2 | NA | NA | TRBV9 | CASSVGLRGDGYTF | TGTGCCAGCAGCGTAGGTCTGCGGGGGGATGGCTACACCTTC